Presented here are 8 T cell receptor beta chains from one specimen sequenced in a study of blood T cell repertoires in COVID-19. Generated by immunoSEQ multiplex PCR, the TCRdb table keeps only in-frame clones and is missing some. This table has some 96,000 clones, 80% appearing once. The sequencing input was peripheral blood. All receptors derive from a man aged 65 to 85 with active or convalescent COVID-19.

The chain uses TRBV6-2 or TRBV6-3 and TRBJ2-1, with TRBD2 matching over 8 bases. The V gene end was trimmed by 4 bases and the J gene end by 15 bases; junction bases not matched to a gene: 11. This CDR3 comprises 13 residues. Germline assignment: CDR1 MNHEY and CDR2 SVGEGT. The CDR3 nucleotides read TGTGCCAGCAGTTCCGGGACTAGGGCACGGGCGTTCTTC. As protein: CASSSGTRARAFF.

This chain joins TRBV6-2 or TRBV6-3 and TRBJ1-5, with D possibly being TRBD1 (5 bases). Germline CDR1 MNHEY, CDR2 SVGEGT. V was pared by 0 bases and J by 3 bases, with 15 bases between. This CDR3 spans 17 amino acids. The CDR3 DNA reads TGTGCCAGCAGTTACTCGTCAGGGCTGGGTGCCAATCAGCCCCAGCATTTT. Its protein is CASSYSSGLGANQPQHF.

The V and J genes are TRBV7-9 and TRBJ1-2; TRBD1 is a possible D gene (6 bases). The V end lost 1 base, the J end lost 2 bases, and 14 bases lay between the germline ends. The germline V gene has CDR1 SEHNR and CDR2 FQNEAQ (reference sequence). The CDR3 extends over 16 amino acids. This chain's CDR3 is CASSLGQENLNYGYTF. The CDR3 DNA sequence: TGTGCCAGCAGCTTAGGACAGGAAAACTTAAACTATGGCTACACCTTC.

This sequence joins TRBV3-1 (or the pseudogene TRBV3-2) and TRBJ1-5, with TRBD1 as a possible D gene (5 bases). This CDR3 contains 12 residues. Germline CDR1 and CDR2: LGHDT and YNNKEL (reference sequence). V lost 4 bases and J 9 bases, leaving 10 bases between the germline ends. In nucleotides, the CDR3 is TGTGCCAGCAGCCTCGGGGGTAGGCCCCAGCATTTT. Its protein product is CASSLGGRPQHF.

The chain joins TRBV4-1 to TRBJ2-7, with unresolved D. Trimming pared 2 bases from V and 4 bases from J, leaving 9 bases between. Germline assignment: CDR1 MGHRA and CDR2 YSYEKL. The CDR3 runs to 13 residues. The CDR3 DNA is TGCGCCAGCAGCCAAACCCCGAGATACGAGCAGTACTTC. Encoded protein: CASSQTPRYEQYF.

This clone was seen only a few times. CDR3: CASSLGQYTEAFF. CDR3 DNA sequence: TGTGCCAGCAGCTTGGGACAGTACACTGAAGCTTTCTTT. The chain employs TRBV7-2 and TRBJ1-1, with 7 bases fitting TRBD1. Germline V CDR1 and CDR2: SGHTA, FQGNSA. After removal of 3 bases from V and 3 bases from J, the junction contained 1 base not matched to a gene. This CDR3 is 13 amino acids long.

This clone was seen a handful of times. A clone one base away is much larger, so this may be a read error. This CDR3 is also generated by other DNA sequences in the sample. V gene TRBV19 combines with J gene TRBJ1-1; D is possibly TRBD1 (5 bases). The CDR3 length is 14 residues. The V end was cut by 1 base, the J end by 1 base, with 7 bases between. From germline, CDR1 is LNHDA and CDR2 SQIVND (reference sequence). Here the CDR3 reads CASSIGRGNTEAFF. CDR3 nucleotide sequence: TGTGCCAGTAGTATAGGGAGGGGGAACACTGAAGCTTTCTTT.

The J gene is TRBJ1-1, the V gene TRBV7-2; D gene unclear. V lost 2 bases, J lost 1 base, and 8 bases lay in between. Germline CDR1 and CDR2: SGHTA and FQGNSA. CDR3 length: 14 amino acids. The CDR3 loop reads CASSLIYRNTEAFF. The CDR3 region has the DNA TGTGCCAGCAGCTTAATCTACAGGAACACTGAAGCTTTCTTT.